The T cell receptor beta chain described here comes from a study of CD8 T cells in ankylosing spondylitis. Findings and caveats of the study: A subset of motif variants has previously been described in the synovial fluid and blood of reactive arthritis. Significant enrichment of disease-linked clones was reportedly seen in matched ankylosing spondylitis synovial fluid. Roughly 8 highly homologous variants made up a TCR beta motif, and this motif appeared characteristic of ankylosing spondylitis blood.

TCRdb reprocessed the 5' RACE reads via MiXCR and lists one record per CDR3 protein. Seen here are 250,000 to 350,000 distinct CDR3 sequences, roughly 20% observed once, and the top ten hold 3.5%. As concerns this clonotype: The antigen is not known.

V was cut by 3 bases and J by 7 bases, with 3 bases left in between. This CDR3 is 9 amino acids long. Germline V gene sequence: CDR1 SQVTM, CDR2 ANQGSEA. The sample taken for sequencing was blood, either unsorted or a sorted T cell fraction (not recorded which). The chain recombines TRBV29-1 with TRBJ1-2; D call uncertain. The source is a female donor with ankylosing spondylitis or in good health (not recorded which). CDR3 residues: CSVDSGYTF. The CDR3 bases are TGCAGCGTTGACAGTGGCTACACCTTC.